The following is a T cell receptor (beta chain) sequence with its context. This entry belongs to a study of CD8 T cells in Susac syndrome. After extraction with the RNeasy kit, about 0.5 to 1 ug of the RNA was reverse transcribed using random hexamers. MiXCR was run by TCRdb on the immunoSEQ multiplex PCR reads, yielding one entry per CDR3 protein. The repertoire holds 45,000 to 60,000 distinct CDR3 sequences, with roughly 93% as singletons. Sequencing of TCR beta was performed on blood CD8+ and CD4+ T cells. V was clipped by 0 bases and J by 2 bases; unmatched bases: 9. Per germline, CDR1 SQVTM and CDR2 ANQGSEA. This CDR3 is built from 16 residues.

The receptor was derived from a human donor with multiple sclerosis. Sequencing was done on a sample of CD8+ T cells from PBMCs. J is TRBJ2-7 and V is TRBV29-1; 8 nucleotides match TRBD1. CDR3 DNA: TGCAGCGTTGAAGATGGAGTCGGGACAGGTCCCTACGAGCAGTACTTC. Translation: CSVEDGVGTGPYEQYF.